This T cell receptor beta chain was identified in a study of blood T cell repertoires in COVID-19. Study-level information: Both acute and convalescent COVID-19 samples were obtained from the United States, Italy and Spain. PBMCs, B-cell-depleted T cells, or T cells provided the cDNA or gDNA that made up the material.

There are 11 residues in the CDR3. V was clipped by 4 bases and J by 12 bases; unmatched bases: 3. Germline values: CDR1 MDHEN, CDR2 SYDVKM. The table lists this clone with a count of one. In the study's own analysis: Reference gene primer amplification gave estimated nucleated cell counts. The protocol was immunoSEQ multiplex PCR, while the TCRdb copy is restricted to in-frame clones and leaves out a portion. D and trimming come from the DNA, and the V and J calls and clone size come from that table. The sample includes some 14,000 clones, about 80% of them seen just once. The receptor was derived from a woman aged 55-69 years with acute or convalescent COVID-19. Sequencing input: peripheral blood. The rearrangement uses TRBV28 and TRBJ2-3; TRBD1 aligns across 8 bases. The CDR3 here is CASSSPGGQYF. The CDR3 DNA reads as TGTGCCAGCAGTTCTCCAGGGGGCCAGTATTTT.